This T cell receptor (beta chain) was observed in a study of cytomegalovirus exposure and HLA in healthy donors. Whereas donors were nominally healthy upon sampling, unrecorded immune exposures were probable. Study observations and caveats: Presence/absence analyses assumed roughly uniform sequencing depth across donors, which may not hold. An ancestry cluster, one associated with Asian ancestry, reportedly showed fewer N-insertions than the approximately 700-donor mean in a later analysis.

The CDR3 has 13 residues. Trimming removed 4 bases at V and 3 bases at J, with 9 bases between. The germline gives CDR1 SEHNR, CDR2 FQNEAQ (reference sequence). PCR used 60 Vbeta primers and 13 Jbeta primers. Sequencing was performed with immunoSEQ multiplex PCR; in TCRdb, only in-frame clones are kept and a portion is missing. The sample gives about 85,000 clones, under 80% of which show up once; roughly 2% is in the top ten. Points on this clone: Its antigen is not identified.

The chain joins TRBV7-9 to TRBJ1-1; maybe TRBD1 (6 bases). Sample: PBMCs. The source of this sequence is a boy aged 10-17 years in good health and CMV-seronegative. CDR3 coding DNA: TGTGCCAGCAGCTCCTCAGGGGACACTGAAGCTTTCTTT. Protein sequence: CASSSSGDTEAFF.